This record concerns one T cell receptor (beta chain) sequence. Its specificity is unknown. The entry originates in a study of OX40 agonist ivuxolimab in advanced cancers. Baseline, cycle 4 day 1, and cycle 7 day 1 were the blood sampling points. Study-wide results and limits: CD8+ T cells (on average) carried more expanded clones than CD4+ T cells.

Clones were read by immunoSEQ multiplex PCR, and TCRdb kept only the in-frame ones, dropping some. The table lists about 70,000 clones, 80% to 90% of them singletons. The sequence came from an adult with an advanced solid tumor such as melanoma, head and neck, liver or kidney cancer. The sample was CD4+ or CD8+ T cells sorted from blood, taken in a trial of the OX40 agonist ivuxolimab.

The CDR3 nucleotides are TGCGCCAGCAGTCAATGGCCAGACAGGAACCCCAATGAAAAACTGTTTTTT. This gives the protein CASSQWPDRNPNEKLFF. The chain has TRBV23-1 and TRBJ1-4, with D maybe TRBD1 (6 bases). TRBV23-1 is an ORF, with its function uncertain. The CDR3 extends over 17 amino acids. V shed 1 base and J shed 5 bases, with 17 bases lying between them.